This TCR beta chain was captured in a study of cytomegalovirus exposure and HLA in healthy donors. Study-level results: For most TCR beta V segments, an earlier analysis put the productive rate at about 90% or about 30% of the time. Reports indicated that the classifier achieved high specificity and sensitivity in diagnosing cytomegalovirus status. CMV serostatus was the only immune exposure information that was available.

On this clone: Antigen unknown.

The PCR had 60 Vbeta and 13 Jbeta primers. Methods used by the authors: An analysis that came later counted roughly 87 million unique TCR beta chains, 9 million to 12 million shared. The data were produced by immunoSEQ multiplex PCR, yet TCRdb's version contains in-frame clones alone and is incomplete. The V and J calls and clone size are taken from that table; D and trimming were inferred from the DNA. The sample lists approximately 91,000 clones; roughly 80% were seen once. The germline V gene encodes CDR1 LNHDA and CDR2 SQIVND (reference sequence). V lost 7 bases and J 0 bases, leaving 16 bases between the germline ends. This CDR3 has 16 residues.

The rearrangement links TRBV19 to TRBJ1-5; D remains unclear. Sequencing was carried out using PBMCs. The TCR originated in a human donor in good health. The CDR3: CASTLGPSGSNQPQHF. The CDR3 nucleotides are TGTGCCAGTACTCTCGGCCCCTCAGGTAGCAATCAGCCCCAGCATTTT.